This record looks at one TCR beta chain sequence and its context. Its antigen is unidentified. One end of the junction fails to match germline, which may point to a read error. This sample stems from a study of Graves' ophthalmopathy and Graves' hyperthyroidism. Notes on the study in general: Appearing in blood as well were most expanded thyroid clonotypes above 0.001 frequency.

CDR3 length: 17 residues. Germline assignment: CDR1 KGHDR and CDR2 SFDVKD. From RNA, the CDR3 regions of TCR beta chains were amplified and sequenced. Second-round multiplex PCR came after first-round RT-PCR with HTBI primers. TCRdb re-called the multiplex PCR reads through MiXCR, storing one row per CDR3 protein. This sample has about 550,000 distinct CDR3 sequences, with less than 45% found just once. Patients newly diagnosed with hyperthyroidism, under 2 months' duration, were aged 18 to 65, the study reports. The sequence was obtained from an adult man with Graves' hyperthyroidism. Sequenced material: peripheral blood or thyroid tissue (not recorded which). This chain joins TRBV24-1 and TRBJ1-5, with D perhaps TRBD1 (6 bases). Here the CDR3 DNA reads TGTGCCACCAGTGATTCCCTGGGCCCGGGGGCGGGTCAGCCCCAGCGTTTT. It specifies CATSDSLGPGAGQPQRF.